This T cell receptor beta chain was identified in a study of beta chain features in type 1 diabetes. The whole isolated RNA underwent reverse transcription, so sequencing captured expressed TCRB transcripts. Method: immunoSEQ multiplex PCR; TCRdb's copy keeps in-frame clones and lacks some. The profile shows 450,000 to 600,000 clones, approximately 31% of them singletons. The CDR3 loop spans 15 amino acids. Germline assignment: CDR1 SGHRS and CDR2 YFSETQ. V trimming: 2 bases; J trimming: 4 bases; junction bases outside the gene matches: 6. This TCR was recovered from a man aged 18-30 years in good health. Material for sequencing was naive CD4+ T cells from blood. The chain is built from TRBV5-1 and TRBJ2-1; 7 nucleotides line up with TRBD1. CDR3: CASSFGRGIYNEQFF. CDR3 coding DNA: TGCGCCAGCAGCTTTGGCAGGGGGATTTACAATGAGCAGTTCTTC. The full variable domain, completed using reference TRBV5-1 and TRBJ2-1, is KAGVTQTPRYLIKTRGQQVTLSCSPISGHRSVSWYQQTPGQGLQFLFEYFSETQRNKGNFPGRFSGRQFSNSRSEMNVSTLELGDSALYLCASSFGRGIYNEQFFGPGTRLTVL.